The 8 T cell receptor beta chains listed next were all sequenced from one sample in a study of T-cell reconstitution after alpha-beta-depleted transplantation in children. Using unique molecular identifiers, the investigators prepared the TCRbeta library. TCRdb used MiXCR to reprocess the PCR reads, holding one entry per CDR3 protein. The sample has hundreds of thousands of distinct CDR3 sequences, around 13% seen once. The sample consisted of PBMCs, taken before TCRalphabeta/CD19-depleted stem cell transplant. The receptors were sampled from a girl aged 2-10 years with congenital amegakaryocytic thrombocytopenia, due to receive a stem cell transplant.

To note about this clonotype: Its ends do not fully match the called genes, so a read error is possible. The V and J genes are TRBV29-1 and TRBJ2-3, with 8 bases lining up with TRBD2. The V gene's germline CDR1 is SQVTM and CDR2 ANQGSEA. The CDR3 is made up of 17 amino acids. The CDR3 here is CSVEGPPLADSADTQYF. CDR3 bases: TGCAGCGTCGAAGGCCCCCCACTAGCGGACTCCGCTGATACGCAGTATTTT.

This clonotype was observed a few times. The CDR3: CASSPDTAGAANTGELFF. CDR3 DNA sequence: TGTGCCAGCAGCCCAGATACAGCAGGGGCCGCGAACACCGGGGAGCTGTTTTTT. The genes are TRBV3-1 and TRBJ2-2; TRBD1 might be the D (6 bases). The V gene's germline CDR1 is LGHDT and CDR2 YNNKEL (reference sequence). V gave up 4 bases and J gave up 0 bases, with 18 bases separating them. This CDR3 spans 18 amino acids. The full variable domain, in which reference TRBV3-1 and TRBJ2-2 provide the parts outside the CDR3, is DTAVSQTPKYLVTQMGNDKSIKCEQNLGHDTMYWYKQDSKKFLKIMFSYNNKELIINETVPNRFSPKSPDKAHLNLHINSLELGDSAVYFCASSPDTAGAANTGELFFGEGSRLTVL.

This chain connects TRBV5-1 to TRBJ2-1; 11 bases line up with TRBD2. There are 15 residues in the CDR3. The germline gives CDR1 SGHRS, CDR2 YFSETQ. The V and J ends lost 1 base and 7 bases, in that order; junction bases with no gene match: 4. For the CDR3, the DNA is TGCGCCAGCAGCTTGACTAGCGGGAGACAGAATGAGCAGTTCTTC. Residues: CASSLTSGRQNEQFF.

The chain joins TRBV7-8 to TRBJ1-2; TRBD1 is a possible D gene (6 bases). The V end was cut by 0 bases, the J end by 2 bases, with 10 bases between. Germline V CDR1 and CDR2: SGHVS, FQNEAQ. The CDR3 has 15 residues. The chain's CDR3 is CASSLALDRNYGYTF. CDR3 DNA: TGTGCCAGCAGCTTAGCCCTGGACAGAAACTATGGCTACACCTTC.

This clonotype turned up a few times. The chain has TRBV27 and TRBJ2-3; 7 bases line up with TRBD2. The CDR3 runs to 16 residues. V lost 4 bases to trimming and J lost 2 bases; unmatched junction nucleotides: 9. The germline gives CDR1 MNHEY, CDR2 SMNVEV (reference sequence). In DNA form, the CDR3 reads TGTGCCAGCAGTTGGGTGGGGGGGAGGCTCACAGATACGCAGTATTTT. Translating gives CASSWVGGRLTDTQYF.

This clonotype was seen ten or more times. The CDR3, as DNA: TGCGCCAGCAGACTGGCCAGGGGTGGAGAGCAGTACTTC. Translated: CASRLARGGEQYF. V usage is TRBV5-1 and J usage is TRBJ2-7; tentatively, D is TRBD1 (6 bases). V was pared by 5 bases and J by 7 bases, with 16 bases between. This CDR3 region has 13 residues. The germline CDR1 and CDR2 sequences are SGHRS and YFSETQ.

The table lists this clonotype with many counts. The V gene is TRBV5-1, the J gene TRBJ2-3; D possibly corresponds to TRBD2 (7 bases). The V gene lost 3 bases and the J gene lost 2 bases, with 22 bases spanning the gap. The CDR3 sequence is 18 residues long. Germline values: CDR1 SGHRS, CDR2 YFSETQ. CDR3 in amino acids: CASSSEGGTSDITDTQYF. The CDR3 DNA reads as TGCGCCAGCAGCTCCGAAGGGGGTACTAGCGATATCACAGATACGCAGTATTTT. The full variable domain, in which reference TRBV5-1 and TRBJ2-3 provide the parts outside the CDR3, is KAGVTQTPRYLIKTRGQQVTLSCSPISGHRSVSWYQQTPGQGLQFLFEYFSETQRNKGNFPGRFSGRQFSNSRSEMNVSTLELGDSALYLCASSSEGGTSDITDTQYFGPGTRLTVL.

There are many counts of this clonotype. The chain carries TRBV20-1 and TRBJ2-3, with D unclear. V gave up 0 bases and J gave up 3 bases, with 10 bases separating them. Germline V gene data show CDR1 as DFQATT and CDR2 as SNEGSKA (reference sequence). This CDR3 is 14 amino acids long. The CDR3 sequence: CSARDFVRTDTQYF. The DNA for the CDR3 is TGCAGTGCTAGAGATTTTGTAAGAACAGATACGCAGTATTTT.